This TCR beta chain was identified in a study of T cell repertoires in cytomegalovirus infection. Study results and limitations: There were HLA-C-restricted CMV-specific TCR beta clonotypes dominating the ex vivo response. There were carriers of CMV plus the relevant HLA, and cumulative public TCR beta family frequency identified them.

Trimming took 5 bases from V and 3 from J, leaving 14 bases between them. Germline CDR1 SEHNR, CDR2 FQNEAQ (reference sequence). The CDR3 is 14 amino acids. A single record per CDR3 protein comes from TCRdb applying MiXCR to the reads. The repertoire holds about 230,000 distinct CDR3 sequences, with roughly 20% as singletons. Details on this clonotype: As yet, its antigen is unknown.

The TCR sequence derives from a human donor in good health (CMV status not recorded). Some clones in this sample may be carry-over from other donors' samples. The sequenced sample consisted of CD8+ T cells from PBMCs. The genes are TRBV7-9 and TRBJ2-7; D tentatively fits TRBD1 or TRBD2 (5 bases each). The CDR3 region is CASSDGAGIYEQYF. DNA of the CDR3: TGTGCCAGCAGCGACGGGGCAGGGATCTACGAGCAGTACTTC.